The 9 T cell receptor beta chains reported below all come from one sample, sequenced in a study of blood T cell repertoires in COVID-19. Produced via immunoSEQ multiplex PCR; TCRdb's table is partial and in-frame only. Altogether under 200,000 clones are present, around 85% being singletons, with the ten largest covering under 2.5%. The sequencing input was peripheral blood. Source of these receptors: a man aged 65-85 years with active or convalescent COVID-19.

This clone was counted once. The chain carries TRBV12-3 or TRBV12-4 and TRBJ2-3; tentative D call: TRBD2 (6 bases). V was shortened by 1 base and J by 10 bases, with 9 bases between the two germline ends. The CDR3 contains 12 residues. The CDR3 protein is CASSLGLVSQYF. Written as DNA, the CDR3 is TGTGCCAGCAGTTTAGGACTAGTCTCGCAGTATTTT.

The V call is TRBV29-1, the J call TRBJ2-7; TRBD2 aligns across 14 bases. The V gene's germline CDR1 is SQVTM and CDR2 ANQGSEA. The CDR3 consists of 14 residues. V shed 4 bases, J shed 3 bases, and the junction held 2 bases outside the gene matches. This chain's CDR3 is CSVGGTSGGYEQYF. In nucleotides, the CDR3 is TGCAGCGTTGGAGGGACTAGCGGGGGCTACGAGCAGTACTTC.

The V and J genes are TRBV6-5 and TRBJ1-2, with D unclear. With 2 bases removed from V and 0 bases from J, the gap between germline ends came to 7 bases. The germline V gene has CDR1 MNHEY and CDR2 SVGAGI. CDR3 length equals 14 residues. The DNA for the CDR3 is TGTGCCAGCAGTTACGGCCAGACTAACTATGGCTACACCTTC. It translates to CASSYGQTNYGYTF.

The rearrangement joins TRBV2 to TRBJ2-7, with TRBD2 matching over 7 bases. V lost 5 bases to trimming and J lost 0 bases; unmatched junction nucleotides: 7. The CDR3 loop spans 15 amino acids. Germline-derived CDR1 and CDR2 are SNHLY and FYNNEI. CDR3 coding DNA: TGTGCCAGCAGTCCAACTAGCGCAAACTCCTACGAGCAGTACTTC. Protein sequence: CASSPTSANSYEQYF. The full variable domain, completed using reference TRBV2 and TRBJ2-7, is EPEVTQTPSHQVTQMGQEVILRCVPISNHLYFYWYRQILGQKVEFLVSFYNNEISEKSEIFDDQFSVERPDGSNFTLKIRSTKLEDSAMYFCASSPTSANSYEQYFGPGTRLTVT.

This chain connects TRBV18 to TRBJ2-1; 13 nucleotides agree with TRBD2. The germline V gene has CDR1 KGHSH and CDR2 LQKENI. The junction had 10 bases not matched to a gene; V was cut back by 0 bases and J by 8 bases. The CDR3 runs 18 residues. The CDR3 here is CASSPPNPTSGRAYEQFF. The CDR3 coding sequence is TGTGCCAGCTCACCACCGAACCCCACTAGCGGGAGGGCTTATGAGCAGTTCTTC.

This chain connects TRBV5-1 to TRBJ2-3; tentative D call: TRBD2 (6 bases). V was cut by 2 bases and J by 0 bases, with 7 bases left in between. Looked up from germline, CDR1 is SGHRS and CDR2 is YFSETQ. The CDR3 sequence is 14 residues long. In DNA form, the CDR3 reads TGCGCCAGCAGCTTCAGCGGGAGCACAGATACGCAGTATTTT. Encoded protein: CASSFSGSTDTQYF.

The chain combines TRBV6-5 with TRBJ2-5; 8 positions match TRBD1. This CDR3 is 13 amino acids long. CDR1 is MNHEY and CDR2 is SVGAGI in the germline V gene. After removal of 6 bases from V and 4 bases from J, the junction contained 4 bases not matched to a gene. The CDR3 bases are TGTGCCAGCAGACAGGGGGTATTAGAGACCCAGTACTTC. Translated, it gives CASRQGVLETQYF.

This clone was observed a handful of times. CDR3 in amino acids: CASSPRSGANTGELFF. The DNA of the CDR3 is TGTGCCAGCAGCCCAAGGAGCGGGGCGAACACCGGGGAGCTGTTTTTT. The chain employs TRBV11-2 and TRBJ2-2, with 7 positions matching TRBD2. The V segment lost 5 bases and the J segment 0 bases; nucleotides outside the gene matches: 6. Germline V gives CDR1 SGHAT, CDR2 FQNNGV. CDR3 length equals 16 residues.

The chain links TRBV6-5 to TRBJ1-2; no reliable D call. V was cut by 6 bases and J by 0 bases, with 14 bases left in between. The germline V gene has CDR1 MNHEY and CDR2 SVGAGI. The CDR3 runs to 15 residues. CDR3 sequence reads: CASRLTPSANYGYTF. DNA of the CDR3: TGTGCCAGCAGGCTGACACCGTCGGCTAACTATGGCTACACCTTC.